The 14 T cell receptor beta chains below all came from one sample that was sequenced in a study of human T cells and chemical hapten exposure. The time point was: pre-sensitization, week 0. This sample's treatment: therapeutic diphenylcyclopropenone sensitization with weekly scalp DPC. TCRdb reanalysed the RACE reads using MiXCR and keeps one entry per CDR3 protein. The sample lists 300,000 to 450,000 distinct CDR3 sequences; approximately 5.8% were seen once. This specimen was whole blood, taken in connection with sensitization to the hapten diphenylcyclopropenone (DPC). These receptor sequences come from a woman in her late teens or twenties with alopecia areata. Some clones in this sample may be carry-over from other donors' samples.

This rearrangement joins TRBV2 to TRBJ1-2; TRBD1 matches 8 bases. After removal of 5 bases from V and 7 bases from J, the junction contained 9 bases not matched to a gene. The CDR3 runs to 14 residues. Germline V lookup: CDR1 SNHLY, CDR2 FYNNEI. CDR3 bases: TGTGCCAGCAGTAAGGACAGGGAGTTACCTGGCTACACCTTC. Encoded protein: CASSKDRELPGYTF.

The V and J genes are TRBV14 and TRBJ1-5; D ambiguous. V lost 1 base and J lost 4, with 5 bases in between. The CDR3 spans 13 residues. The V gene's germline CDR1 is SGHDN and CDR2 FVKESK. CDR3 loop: CASSQASNQPQHF. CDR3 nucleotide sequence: TGTGCCAGCAGCCAAGCGTCGAATCAGCCCCAGCATTTT.

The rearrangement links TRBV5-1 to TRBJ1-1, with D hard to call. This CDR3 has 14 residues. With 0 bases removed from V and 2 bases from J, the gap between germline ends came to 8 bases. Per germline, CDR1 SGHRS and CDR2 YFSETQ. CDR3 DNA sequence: TGCGCCAGCAGCTTGGCTTTGGGCAACACTGAAGCTTTCTTT. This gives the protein CASSLALGNTEAFF.

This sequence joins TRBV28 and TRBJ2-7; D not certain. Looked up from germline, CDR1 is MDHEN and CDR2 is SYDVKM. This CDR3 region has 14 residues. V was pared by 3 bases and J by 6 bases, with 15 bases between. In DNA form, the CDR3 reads TGTGCCAGCAGTTTCACCAGAGGTAGGACCGAGCAGTACTTC. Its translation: CASSFTRGRTEQYF.

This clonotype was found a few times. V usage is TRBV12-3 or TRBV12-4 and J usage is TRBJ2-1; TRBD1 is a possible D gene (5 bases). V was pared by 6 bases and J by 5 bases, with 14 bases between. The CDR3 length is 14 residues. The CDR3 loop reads CASSTWGPHNEQFF. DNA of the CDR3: TGTGCCAGCAGCACCTGGGGCCCCCACAATGAGCAGTTCTTC.

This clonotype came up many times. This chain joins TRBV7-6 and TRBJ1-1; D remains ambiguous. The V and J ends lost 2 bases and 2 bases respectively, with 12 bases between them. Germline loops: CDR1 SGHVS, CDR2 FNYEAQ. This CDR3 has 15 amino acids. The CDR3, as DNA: TGTGCCAGCAGCTTACGCCGGACTTTTAACACTGAAGCTTTCTTT. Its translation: CASSLRRTFNTEAFF.

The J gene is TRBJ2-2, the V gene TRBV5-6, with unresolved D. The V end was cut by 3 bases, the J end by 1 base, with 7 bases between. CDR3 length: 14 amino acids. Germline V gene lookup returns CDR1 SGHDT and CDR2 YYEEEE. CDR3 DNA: TGTGCCAGCAGCTACACGGTGAACACCGGGGAGCTGTTTTTT. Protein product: CASSYTVNTGELFF.

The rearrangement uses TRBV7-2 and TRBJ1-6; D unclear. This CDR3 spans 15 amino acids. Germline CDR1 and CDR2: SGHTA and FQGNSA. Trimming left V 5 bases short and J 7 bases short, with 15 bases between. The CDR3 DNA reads TGTGCCAGCAGCCAACGGGTCATGAAGAATTCACCCCTCCACTTT. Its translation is CASSQRVMKNSPLHF. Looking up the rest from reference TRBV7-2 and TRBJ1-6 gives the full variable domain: GAGVSQSPSNKVTEKGKDVELRCDPISGHTALYWYRQSLGQGLEFLIYFQGNSAPDKSGLPSDRFSAERTGGSVSTLTIQRTQQEDSAVYLCASSQRVMKNSPLHFGNGTRLTVT.

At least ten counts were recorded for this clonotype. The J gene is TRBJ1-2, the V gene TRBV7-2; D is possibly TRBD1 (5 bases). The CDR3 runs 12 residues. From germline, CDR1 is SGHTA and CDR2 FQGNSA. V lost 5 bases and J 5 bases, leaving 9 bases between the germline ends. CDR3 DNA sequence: TGTGCCAGCAGCAGGGCAGGGTATGGCTACACCTTC. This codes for CASSRAGYGYTF.

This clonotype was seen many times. CDR3 nucleotides: TGTGCCAGCAGTGAAGGGCACAAGATATTAGATACGCAGTATTTT. This sequence encodes CASSEGHKILDTQYF. The genes are TRBV2 and TRBJ2-3; D unclear. From germline, CDR1 is SNHLY and CDR2 FYNNEI. With 1 base removed from V and 5 bases from J, the gap between germline ends came to 13 bases. This CDR3 has 15 amino acids.

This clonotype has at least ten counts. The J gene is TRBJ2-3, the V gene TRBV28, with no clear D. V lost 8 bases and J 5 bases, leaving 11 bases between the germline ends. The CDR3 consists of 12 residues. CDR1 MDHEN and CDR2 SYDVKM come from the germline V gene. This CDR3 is CASREMGDTQYF. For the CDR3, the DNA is TGTGCCAGCCGAGAGATGGGAGATACGCAGTATTTT.

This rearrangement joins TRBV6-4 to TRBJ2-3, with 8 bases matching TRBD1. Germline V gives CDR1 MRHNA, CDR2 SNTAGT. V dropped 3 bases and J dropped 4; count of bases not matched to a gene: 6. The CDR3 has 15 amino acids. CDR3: CASSEGQGAADTQYF. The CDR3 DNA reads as TGTGCCAGCAGTGAAGGGCAGGGGGCAGCAGATACGCAGTATTTT.

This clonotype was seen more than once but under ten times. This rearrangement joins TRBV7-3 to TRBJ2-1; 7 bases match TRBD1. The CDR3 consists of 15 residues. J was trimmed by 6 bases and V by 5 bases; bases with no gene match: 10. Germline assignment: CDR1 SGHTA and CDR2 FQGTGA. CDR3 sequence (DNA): TGTGCCAGCAGCCGAACAGGGGCCCTTTTCAATGAGCAGTTCTTC. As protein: CASSRTGALFNEQFF.

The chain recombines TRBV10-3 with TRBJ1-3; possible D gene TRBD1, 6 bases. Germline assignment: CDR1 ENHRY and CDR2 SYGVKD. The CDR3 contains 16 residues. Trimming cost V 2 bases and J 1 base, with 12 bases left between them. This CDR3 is CAISEGLQGSGNTIYF. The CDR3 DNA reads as TGTGCCATCAGTGAGGGACTCCAGGGGTCTGGAAACACCATATATTTT.